This entry lists 3 T cell receptor beta chains sequenced from one sample in a study of regulatory T cells in long-lasting Graves disease. The time point: persistent/refractory GD, antithyroid drugs over 5 years with positive TRAb. The TCR library was made from RNA that had been extracted from PBMCs in TRIzol. Arm-PCR of CDR3 regions with iRepertoire HTBI primers generated TCR beta libraries. MiXCR, applied by TCRdb to the multiplex PCR reads, yields one record per CDR3 protein. The sample lists roughly 400,000 distinct CDR3 sequences, 21% occurring once. Specimen: peripheral blood mononuclear cells (PBMCs), collected when the disease was refractory, from a patient treated with antithyroid drugs. These TCRs come from a female donor with Graves disease.

This clonotype has a count of ten or more. This rearrangement joins TRBV27 to TRBJ1-1; D unresolved. Looked up from germline, CDR1 is MNHEY and CDR2 is SMNVEV (reference sequence). With 5 bases removed from V and 1 base from J, the gap between germline ends came to 14 bases. CDR3 length: 15 residues. CDR3 coding DNA: TGTGCCAGCAGTCCCACTTGGAGTCCGAACACTGAAGCTTTCTTT. This codes for CASSPTWSPNTEAFF.

This clonotype was seen a handful of times. CDR3 loop: CSVPRAGQGSGGYTF. CDR3 sequence (DNA): TGCAGCGTCCCAAGGGCAGGACAGGGCTCGGGTGGCTACACCTTC. The V gene is TRBV29-1, the J gene TRBJ1-2; TRBD1 agrees at 8 bases. There are 15 residues in the CDR3. Germline CDR1 and CDR2: SQVTM and ANQGSEA. With V trimmed by 6 bases and J by 7 bases, 16 bases remained unmatched. The full variable domain, rest sourced from reference TRBV29-1 and TRBJ1-2, is SAVISQKPSRDICQRGTSLTIQCQVDSQVTMMFWYRQQPGQSLTLIATANQGSEATYESGFVIDKFPISRPNLTFSTLTVSNMSPEDSSIYLCSVPRAGQGSGGYTFGSGTRLTVV.

This clonotype was seen at least ten times. The chain uses TRBV6-1 and TRBJ2-7; 10 nucleotides line up with TRBD2. The CDR3 is 13 amino acids. Germline V gene lookup returns CDR1 MNHNS and CDR2 SASEGT. The V gene end was trimmed by 7 bases and the J gene end by 6 bases; junction bases not matched to a gene: 6. The CDR3 reads CASTLAGVFEQYF. The CDR3 bases are TGTGCCAGCACCCTAGCGGGAGTATTCGAGCAGTACTTC.